This TCR beta chain comes out of a study of blood T cell repertoires in COVID-19. Germline V gives CDR1 MGHRA, CDR2 YSYEKL. The ends were cut back, 4 bases at V and 4 bases at J, with 17 bases in the middle. There are 15 residues in the CDR3. Produced via immunoSEQ multiplex PCR; TCRdb's table is partial and in-frame only. The profile shows about 300,000 clones, about nine tenths of them singletons. The V call is TRBV4-1, the J call TRBJ2-7, with a tentative D call TRBD1 (7 bases). The sequence was collected from a woman in her twenties or thirties who had recovered from COVID-19. Specimen: peripheral blood. The CDR3 region has the DNA TGCGCCAGCAGCCGCACCGGCGGGACAGCTTACGAGCAGTACTTC. This sequence encodes CASSRTGGTAYEQYF.